Listed here is a single TCR beta chain. V dropped 3 bases and J dropped 9 bases, with 9 bases sitting between them. Germline V lookup: CDR1 SGHNT, CDR2 YENEEA. The CDR3 has 12 amino acids. Original analysis: How many nucleated cells were present was estimated from reference gene primer amplification. Assay: immunoSEQ multiplex PCR; the TCRdb copy retains only in-frame clones and omits some. V, J and clone size are taken as reported in that table, and D and trimming were inferred from the DNA itself. The sample lists 140,000 to 150,000 clones; roughly 88% were seen once. The sample belongs to a study of blood T cell repertoires in COVID-19.

The sample taken for sequencing was peripheral blood. This sequence originates from a man in his 60s with active or convalescent COVID-19. The chain employs TRBV11-3 and TRBJ2-1; no definite D call. The CDR3 loop is CASSLISGEQFF. The CDR3 nucleotides read TGTGCCAGCAGCTTGATTTCAGGTGAGCAGTTCTTC.